This entry lists 3 T cell receptor beta chains sequenced from one sample in a study of T cell clonality in common variable immunodeficiency. Overall study results and limits: Reportedly, TCR beta sequences from common variable immunodeficiency showed fewer deletions and N-nucleotide insertions.

Measured with immunoSEQ multiplex PCR; TCRdb has only the in-frame clones, and not every one. Captured here are 25,000 to 30,000 clones, none seen once; the top ten comprise approximately 3.1%. These receptors lack a known antigen. The sequencing sample was made of peripheral blood mononuclear cells. These receptors came from a human donor with common variable immunodeficiency.

This clone was seen more than once but under ten times. The read halts 3 residues ahead of the CDR3 end, with the missing end drawn from the germline J gene. The chain employs TRBV18 and TRBJ2-2; TRBD1 is a possible D gene (5 bases). V was shortened by 3 bases and J by 6 bases, with 8 bases between the two germline ends. This CDR3 spans 13 amino acids. CDR1 is KGHSH and CDR2 is LQKENI in the germline V gene. CDR3 region: CASSPQGSGELFF. CDR3 DNA (partial): TGTGCCAGCTCACCCCAGGGTTCCGGGGAG.

About this clone itself: The read comes to an end 3 residues before the CDR3 does, leaving the germline J gene to fill in the end. This sequence joins TRBV2 and TRBJ1-5, with D possibly matching TRBD1 (6 bases). There are 12 residues in the CDR3. Between the trimmed V and J ends, which lost 3 bases and 6 bases, there was a span of 6 bases. Germline CDR1 and CDR2: SNHLY and FYNNEI. The DNA read from the CDR3 is TGTGCCAGCAGTGAGGACAGTCAGCCC. As protein: CASSEDSQP. The CDR3 in its entirety is CASSEDSQPQHF.

This clone has more than one count but fewer than ten. The read comes to an end 3 residues before the CDR3 does, leaving the germline J gene to fill in the end. The chain is built from TRBV7-9 and TRBJ1-5; 8 positions agree with TRBD1. The V and J ends lost 5 bases and 2 bases, in that order; junction bases with no gene match: 5. The length of the CDR3 is 15 residues. Germline CDR1 reads SEHNR; CDR2 reads FQNEAQ (reference sequence). The part of the CDR3 DNA that was read is TGTGCCAGCAGCACTTCGACAGGGGGCAATCAGCCC. The encoded protein is CASSTSTGGNQP. The complete CDR3 protein is CASSTSTGGNQPQHF.